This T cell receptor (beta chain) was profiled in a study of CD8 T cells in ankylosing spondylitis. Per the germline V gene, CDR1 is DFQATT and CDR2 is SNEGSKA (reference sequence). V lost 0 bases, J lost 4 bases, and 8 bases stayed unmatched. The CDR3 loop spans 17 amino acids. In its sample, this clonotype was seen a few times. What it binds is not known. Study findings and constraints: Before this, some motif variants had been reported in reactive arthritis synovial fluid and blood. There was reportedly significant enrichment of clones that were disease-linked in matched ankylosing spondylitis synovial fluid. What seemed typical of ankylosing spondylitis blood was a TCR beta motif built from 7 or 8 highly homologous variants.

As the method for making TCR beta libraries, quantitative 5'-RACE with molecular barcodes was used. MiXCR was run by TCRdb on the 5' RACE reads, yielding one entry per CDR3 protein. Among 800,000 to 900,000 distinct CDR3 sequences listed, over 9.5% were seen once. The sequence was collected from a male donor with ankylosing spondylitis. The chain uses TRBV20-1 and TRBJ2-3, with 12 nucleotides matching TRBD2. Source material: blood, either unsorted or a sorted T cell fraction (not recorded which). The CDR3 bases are TGCAGTGCTAGAGATTGGAGACTAGCGGGAGAGTCAGATACGCAGTATTTT. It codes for CSARDWRLAGESDTQYF.